This T cell receptor (beta chain) was recovered during a study of Ad26.COV2.S vaccination and SARS-CoV-2 variants. Overall study: As a participant in COV1001, the donor was in the Ad26.COV2.S trial arm. Intramuscular Ad26.COV2.S at 5x10^10 or 1x10^11 viral particles.

Germline assignment: CDR1 SGHRS and CDR2 YFSETQ. The CDR3 loop spans 12 amino acids. The V end was cut by 4 bases, the J end by 4 bases, with 8 bases between. Documented treatment: around 19 received Ad26.COV2.S at low or high dose, single or two shots; about 5 received placebo; per-sample allocation not given. Day 63 after the first injection of vaccine or placebo was the sampling time. Concerning this clone: This same CDR3 is encoded by further DNA sequences in the sample.

Method: immunoSEQ multiplex PCR; TCRdb's copy keeps in-frame clones and lacks some. Of 400,000 to 500,000 clones in the sample, 75% to 90% are singletons; the top ten hold just over 2.5%. This receptor was taken from a person between 18 and 65 years old who received the Ad26.COV2.S COVID-19 vaccine or a placebo. The chain carries TRBV5-1 and TRBJ2-5, with unresolved D. The material was peripheral blood, obtained in a trial of Ad26.COV2.S vaccine versus placebo. The CDR3: CASSLDGETQYF. The CDR3 nucleotides read TGCGCCAGCAGCCTCGACGGAGAGACCCAGTACTTC.